These T cell receptor beta chains were read from a single sample in a study of T cells after yellow fever vaccination. TCRdb independently ran MiXCR on the 5' RACE reads; one entry per CDR3 protein. The top ten hold around 20% of the sample, which has fewer than 450,000 distinct CDR3 sequences, around 10% seen once. Sequenced material: PBMCs, taken on the day of the first yellow fever vaccination. These receptors all stem from a man between 18 and 35 years old who received the YFV17D yellow fever vaccine. The CDR3 runs from the conserved cysteine through the conserved F or W. The D gene is left open where the match is weak. Only part of the rows carry a size: once, few, many, or a class if the clone is expanded.

CAAGGPGGQGRGTYEQYF	TGTGCCGCGGGGGGCCCGGGCGGACAGGGAAGGGGAACCTACGAGCAGTACTTC	.	few	TRBJ2-7	TRBV10-3
CASSQVPGTYEQYF	TGCGCCAGCAGCCAAGTGCCAGGAACCTACGAGCAGTACTTC	.	.	TRBJ2-7	TRBV4-3
CASSSDRTYGYTF	TGTGCCAGCAGCTCGGACAGAACCTATGGCTACACCTTC	.	few	TRBJ1-2	TRBV7-9
CASSDPGQGTYGYTF	TGTGCCAGCAGTGACCCGGGACAGGGGACCTATGGCTACACCTTC	TRBD1	many	TRBJ1-2	TRBV6-1
CASSVGGTGVDEQFF	TGTGCCAGCAGCGTAGGCGGGACAGGGGTCGATGAGCAGTTCTTC	TRBD1	.	TRBJ2-1	TRBV9
CASSQGPTGTDTQYF	TGCGCCAGCAGCCAAGGGCCGACAGGGACAGATACGCAGTATTTT	TRBD1	few	TRBJ2-3	TRBV4-3
CASSRTGNTGELFF	TGTGCCAGCAGCCGGACAGGGAACACCGGGGAGCTGTTTTTT	TRBD1	many	TRBJ2-2	TRBV7-2
CASSDLANFHNEQFF	TGTGCCAGCAGCGACCTAGCTAACTTCCACAATGAGCAGTTCTTC	.	few	TRBJ2-1	TRBV9
CASRSAGGGTEAFF	TGTGCCAGCAGATCGGCCGGGGGGGGCACTGAAGCTTTCTTT	.	.	TRBJ1-1	TRBV5-6
CASSRGVPGESNSPLHF	TGTGCCAGCTCACGGGGGGTGCCGGGTGAATCGAATTCACCCCTCCACTTT	.	.	TRBJ1-6	TRBV18
CASSPGQGPYQPQHF	TGCGCCAGCAGCCCCGGACAGGGACCGTATCAGCCCCAGCATTTT	TRBD1	.	TRBJ1-5	TRBV4-1
CASSGGRAQETQYF	TGTGCCAGCAGTGGGGGACGGGCGCAAGAGACCCAGTACTTC	.	many	TRBJ2-5	TRBV6-1
CASSLVAGSTDTQYF	TGTGCCAGCAGCTTGGTAGCGGGGAGCACAGATACGCAGTATTTT	TRBD2	.	TRBJ2-3	TRBV5-6
CASSRGTNTEAFF	TGTGCCAGCAGTAGAGGAACTAACACTGAAGCTTTCTTT	.	many	TRBJ1-1	TRBV11-2
CASSPPQGGRETQYF	TGTGCCAGCTCACCGCCGCAGGGGGGCAGAGAGACCCAGTACTTC	.	few	TRBJ2-5	TRBV18
CASSRGTGAGEQYF	TGCGCCAGCAGCCGCGGGACAGGGGCGGGGGAGCAGTACTTC	TRBD1	few	TRBJ2-7	TRBV5-1
CASSPTAMSSYNSPLHF	TGTGCCAGCAGCCCGACAGCCATGAGCTCCTATAATTCACCCCTCCACTTT	.	many	TRBJ1-6	TRBV7-2
CASSRGQGRGETQYF	TGCGCCAGCAGCCGCGGACAGGGGAGAGGAGAGACCCAGTACTTC	TRBD1	.	TRBJ2-5	TRBV4-1
CASSSQADAFF	TGTGCCAGCAGCTCCCAGGCTGATGCTTTCTTT	.	few	TRBJ1-1	TRBV7-2
CSAVRGLEETQYF	TGCAGTGCAGTGAGGGGCCTAGAAGAGACCCAGTACTTC	.	.	TRBJ2-5	TRBV20-1
CASSHSGIQGAGGYTF	TGCGCCAGCAGCCACTCCGGAATTCAGGGGGCGGGTGGCTACACCTTC	TRBD1	.	TRBJ1-2	TRBV4-3
CSATGQIASTDTQYF	TGCAGTGCGACGGGACAGATCGCTAGCACAGATACGCAGTATTTT	TRBD1	few	TRBJ2-3	TRBV20-1